This T cell receptor (beta chain) originates from a study of T cells after yellow fever vaccination. Study results and caveats: At around 96% for CD4 and just over 85% for CD8, most primary-vaccination clones showed up again after the booster.

One entry per CDR3 protein results from TCRdb running MiXCR on the 5' RACE reads. The table has roughly 32,000 distinct CDR3 sequences, 6.6% seen once; the top ten hold around a fifth. This clonotype has ten or more counts. The CDR3 is 13 residues long. The V gene's germline CDR1 is MNHEY and CDR2 SVGEGT. V was pared by 6 bases and J by 8 bases, with 14 bases between. The receptor's source is a man aged 18-30 years who received the YFV17D yellow fever vaccine. The rearrangement uses TRBV6-2 or TRBV6-3 and TRBJ2-1, with D possibly being TRBD2 (5 bases). Sequences were derived from PBMCs, either bulk or a sorted T-cell subset (CD4+, CD8+, memory, or dextramer-sorted; not recorded which), sampled on the day of the first yellow fever vaccination. The CDR3 spells CASSRRAAHEQFF. The CDR3, as DNA: TGTGCCAGCAGCCGGCGAGCGGCCCATGAGCAGTTCTTC.